A single sample gave rise to the 9 T cell receptor beta chains below, sequenced in a study of blood T cell repertoires in COVID-19. Assay used: immunoSEQ multiplex PCR; TCRdb lists only in-frame clones, some missing. The data hold approximately 210,000 clones, with roughly 90% observed a single time. The sequencing sample was made of peripheral blood. The receptors derive from a woman between 35 and 50 years old with acute or convalescent COVID-19.

This chain links TRBV7-2 with TRBJ1-2, with 7 positions matching TRBD1. V gave up 4 bases and J gave up 9 bases; unmatched junction bases: 8. Germline V gene data show CDR1 as SGHTA and CDR2 as FQGNSA. The CDR3 covers 13 residues. The CDR3 region is CASSSTGNGRYTF. The DNA of the CDR3 is TGTGCCAGCAGCTCGACAGGGAATGGCCGCTACACCTTC.

The genes are TRBV7-3 and TRBJ1-1; the D is unclear. V lost 3 bases and J lost 1, with 12 bases in between. CDR3 length: 15 amino acids. The V gene's germline CDR1 is SGHTA and CDR2 FQGTGA. The CDR3 DNA is TGTGCCAGCAGCTTGGGCACCACCAGGAACACTGAAGCTTTCTTT. Encoded protein: CASSLGTTRNTEAFF.

In DNA, the CDR3 is TGTGCCAGCAGTTTTCAGGGTAACCAGCCCCAGCATTTT. It encodes CASSFQGNQPQHF. V usage is TRBV27 and J usage is TRBJ1-5, with a possible D match to TRBD1 (5 bases). V was cut by 3 bases and J by 7 bases, with 10 bases left in between. CDR3 length: 13 residues. In germline, CDR1 is MNHEY, CDR2 SMNVEV (reference sequence).

The chain is built from TRBV5-5 and TRBJ2-4, with 11 positions matching TRBD2. The CDR3 is made up of 17 amino acids. J was trimmed by 0 bases and V by 1 base; bases with no gene match: 3. Germline lookup yields CDR1 SGHKS and CDR2 YYEKEE (reference sequence). The CDR3 region is CASSLLAGGIAKNIQYF. The CDR3 nucleotides read TGTGCCAGCAGCTTGTTAGCGGGGGGGATAGCCAAAAACATTCAGTACTTC.

The gene calls are TRBV7-6 and TRBJ1-2, with a weak D call TRBD1 (5 bases). The V end was cut by 0 bases, the J end by 4 bases, with 12 bases between. This CDR3 is 15 amino acids long. The V gene's germline CDR1 is SGHVS and CDR2 FNYEAQ. The CDR3 loop is CASSLASGYGYGYTF. The CDR3 DNA reads TGTGCCAGCAGCTTAGCTTCAGGGTATGGCTATGGCTACACCTTC.

The chain is built from TRBV6-5 and TRBJ1-1; D uncertain. V lost 2 bases and J lost 7, with 11 bases in between. The CDR3 covers 13 residues. CDR1 MNHEY and CDR2 SVGAGI come from the germline V gene. This CDR3 reads CASSYVKGDEAFF. CDR3 DNA: TGTGCCAGCAGTTACGTTAAGGGAGATGAAGCTTTCTTT.

V usage is TRBV10-3 and J usage is TRBJ1-1; TRBD1 is a possible D gene (5 bases). V dropped 7 bases and J dropped 0 bases, with 12 bases sitting between them. CDR1 is ENHRY and CDR2 is SYGVKD in the germline V gene. The CDR3 consists of 14 residues. The CDR3 DNA reads as TGTGCCATCAATTACCAGGGTTTGAACACTGAAGCTTTCTTT. Translated, it gives CAINYQGLNTEAFF.

The table lists this clone with a few counts. The rearrangement links TRBV3-1 (or the pseudogene TRBV3-2) to TRBJ1-1; no definite D call. Germline CDR1 reads LGHDT; CDR2 reads YNNKEL (reference sequence). Trimming pared 0 bases from V and 10 bases from J, leaving 18 bases between. The length of the CDR3 is 15 residues. The CDR3 DNA reads as TGTGCCAGCAGCCAAGATGTGACGGCCGCATACAGAGCTTTCTTT. Its protein product is CASSQDVTAAYRAFF.

This chain uses TRBV9 with TRBJ1-1; D unresolved. V was shortened by 0 bases and J by 6 bases, with 15 bases between the two germline ends. Germline V gene sequence: CDR1 SGDLS, CDR2 YYNGEE. This CDR3 is 15 amino acids long. The CDR3 coding sequence is TGTGCCAGCAGCGTAGCTGGCGACTCTTGGGCTGAAGCTTTCTTT. It is translated as CASSVAGDSWAEAFF.